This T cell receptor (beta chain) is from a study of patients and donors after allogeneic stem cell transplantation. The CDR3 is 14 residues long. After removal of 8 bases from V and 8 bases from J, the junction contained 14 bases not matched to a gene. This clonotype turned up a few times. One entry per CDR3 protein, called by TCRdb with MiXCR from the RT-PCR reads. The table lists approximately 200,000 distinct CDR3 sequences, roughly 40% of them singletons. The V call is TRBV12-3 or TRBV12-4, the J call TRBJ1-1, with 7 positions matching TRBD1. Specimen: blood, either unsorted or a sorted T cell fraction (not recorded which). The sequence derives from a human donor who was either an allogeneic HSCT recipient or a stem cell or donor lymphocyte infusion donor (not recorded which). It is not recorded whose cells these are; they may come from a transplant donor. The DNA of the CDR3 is TGTGCCAGCCCCCTTCCCGGGACAGTGAAAGAAGCTTTCTTT. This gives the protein CASPLPGTVKEAFF.